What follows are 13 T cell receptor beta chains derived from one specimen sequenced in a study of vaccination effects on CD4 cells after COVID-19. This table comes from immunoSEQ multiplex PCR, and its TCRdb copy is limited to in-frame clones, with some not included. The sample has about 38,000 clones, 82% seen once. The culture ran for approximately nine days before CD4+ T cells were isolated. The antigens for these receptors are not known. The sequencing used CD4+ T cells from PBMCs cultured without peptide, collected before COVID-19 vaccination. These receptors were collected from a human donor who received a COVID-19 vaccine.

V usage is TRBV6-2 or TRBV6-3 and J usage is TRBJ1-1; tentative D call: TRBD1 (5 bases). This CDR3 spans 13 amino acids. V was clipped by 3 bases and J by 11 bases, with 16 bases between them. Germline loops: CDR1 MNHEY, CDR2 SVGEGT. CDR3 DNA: TGTGCCAGCAGTTATTCAGGGCGCGGTTGGGCTTTCTTT. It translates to CASSYSGRGWAFF.

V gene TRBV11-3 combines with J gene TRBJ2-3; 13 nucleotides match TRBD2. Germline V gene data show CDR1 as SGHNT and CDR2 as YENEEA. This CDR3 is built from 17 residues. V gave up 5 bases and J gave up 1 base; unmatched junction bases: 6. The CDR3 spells CASSPGTSGEGTDTQYF. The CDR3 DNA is TGTGCCAGCAGCCCGGGGACTAGCGGGGAGGGCACAGATACGCAGTATTTT.

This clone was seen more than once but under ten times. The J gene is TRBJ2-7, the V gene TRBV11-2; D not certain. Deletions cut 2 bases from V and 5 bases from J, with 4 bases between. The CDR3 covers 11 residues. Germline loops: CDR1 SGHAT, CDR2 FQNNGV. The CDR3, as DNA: TGTGCCAGCAGCTTATCAGACGAGCAGTACGTC. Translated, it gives CASSLSDEQYV.

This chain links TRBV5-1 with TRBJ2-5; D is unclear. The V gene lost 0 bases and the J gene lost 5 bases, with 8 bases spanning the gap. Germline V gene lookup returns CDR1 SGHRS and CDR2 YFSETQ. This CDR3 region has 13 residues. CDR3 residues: CASSLDSWETQYF. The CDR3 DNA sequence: TGCGCCAGCAGCTTGGATTCGTGGGAGACCCAGTACTTC.

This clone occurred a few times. CDR3 DNA sequence: TGTGCCAGTTTCCTGGGGGGCTCTGGAAACACCATATATTTT. It translates to CASFLGGSGNTIYF. The chain recombines TRBV28 with TRBJ1-3; weak D call: TRBD1 (5 bases). The CDR3 loop spans 14 amino acids. V lost 9 bases and J 0 bases, leaving 12 bases between the germline ends. Per the germline V gene, CDR1 is MDHEN and CDR2 is SYDVKM.

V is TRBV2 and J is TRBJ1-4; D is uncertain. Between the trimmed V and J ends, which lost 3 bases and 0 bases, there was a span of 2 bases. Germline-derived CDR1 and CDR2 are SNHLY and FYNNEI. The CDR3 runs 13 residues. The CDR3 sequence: CASSDATNEKLFF. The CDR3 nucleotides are TGTGCCAGCAGTGATGCAACTAATGAAAAACTGTTTTTT.

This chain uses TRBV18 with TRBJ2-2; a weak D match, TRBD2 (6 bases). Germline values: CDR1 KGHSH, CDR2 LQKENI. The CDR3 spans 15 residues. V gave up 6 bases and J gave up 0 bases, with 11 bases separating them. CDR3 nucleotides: TGTGCCAGCTCGCGGGACCGTCCGAACACCGGGGAGCTGTTTTTT. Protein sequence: CASSRDRPNTGELFF. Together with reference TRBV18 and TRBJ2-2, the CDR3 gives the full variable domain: NAGVMQNPRHLVRRRGQEARLRCSPMKGHSHVYWYRQLPEEGLKFMVYLQKENIIDESGMPKERFSAEFPKEGPSILRIQQVVRGDSAAYFCASSRDRPNTGELFFGEGSRLTVL.

This chain's CDR3 is CASSPRRDQPQHF. The DNA of the CDR3 is TGTGCCAGCAGTCCCCGCAGGGATCAGCCCCAGCATTTT. The chain combines TRBV12-3 or TRBV12-4 with TRBJ1-5, with D possibly TRBD1 on 5 matching bases. V was clipped by 5 bases and J by 5 bases, with 10 bases between them. This CDR3 region has 13 residues.

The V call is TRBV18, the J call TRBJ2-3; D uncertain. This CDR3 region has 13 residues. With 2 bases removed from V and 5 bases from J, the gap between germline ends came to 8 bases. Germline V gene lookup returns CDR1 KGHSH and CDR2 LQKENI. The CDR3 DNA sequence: TGTGCCAGCTCACCAAGTACCGTAGATACGCAGTATTTT. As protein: CASSPSTVDTQYF.

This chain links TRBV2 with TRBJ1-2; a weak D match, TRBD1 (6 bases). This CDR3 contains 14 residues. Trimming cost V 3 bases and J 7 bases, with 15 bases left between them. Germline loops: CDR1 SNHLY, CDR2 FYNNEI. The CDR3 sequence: CASSEARGAFGYTF. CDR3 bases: TGTGCCAGCAGTGAGGCCAGGGGAGCTTTTGGCTACACCTTC.

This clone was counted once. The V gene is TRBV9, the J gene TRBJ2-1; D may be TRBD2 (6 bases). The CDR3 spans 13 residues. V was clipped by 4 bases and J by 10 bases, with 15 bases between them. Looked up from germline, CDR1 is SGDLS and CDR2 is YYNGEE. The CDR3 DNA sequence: TGTGCCAGCAGCCCGGACTACCAGGCCGAGCAGTTCTTC. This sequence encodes CASSPDYQAEQFF.

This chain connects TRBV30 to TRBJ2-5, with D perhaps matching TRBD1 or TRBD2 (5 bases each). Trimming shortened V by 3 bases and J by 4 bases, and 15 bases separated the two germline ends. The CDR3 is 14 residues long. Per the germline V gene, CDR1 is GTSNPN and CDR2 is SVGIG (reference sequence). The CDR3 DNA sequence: TGTGCCTGGAGCGGGGCCCTCGTGAGAGAGACCCAGTACTTC. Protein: CAWSGALVRETQYF.

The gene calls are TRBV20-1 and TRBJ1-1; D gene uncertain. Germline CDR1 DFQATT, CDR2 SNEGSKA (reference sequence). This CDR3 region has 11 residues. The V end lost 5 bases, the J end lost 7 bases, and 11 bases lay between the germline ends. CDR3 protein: CSAGAEVEAFF. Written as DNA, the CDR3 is TGCAGTGCTGGAGCTGAAGTTGAAGCTTTCTTT.